This is a list of T cell receptor beta chains from one sample in a study of blood T cells in healthy people across ages. A single record per CDR3 protein comes from TCRdb applying MiXCR to the 5' RACE reads. The sample has 700,000 to 900,000 distinct CDR3 sequences, approximately 55% seen once; the top ten hold approximately 40%. The source material was blood. These receptors all come from a man older than 75 in good health. Each CDR3 is given with its conserved first and last residue. Fields, in order: clone size, J gene, V gene, D gene, CDR3 DNA, CDR3 protein. The D gene is left open where the match is weak. Clone size is shown for a subset of rows, as once, few, many or a class of expanded clone.

>NA|TRBJ2-4|TRBV5-1|NA
TGCGCCAGCAGCAGCGCCGGGAGTGCTGGAGAGCAGTACTTC
CASSSAGSAGEQYF
>once|TRBJ2-3|TRBV4-2|NA
TGTGCCAGCAGCCAACGGGCTGAGGTCGGATACGCGTATTTT
CASSQRAEVGYAYF
>NA|TRBJ2-1|TRBV20-1|TRBD2
TGCAGTGCTAGAGGGGCTAGCGGGAGGATAAGTGGCAATGAGCAGTTCTTC
CSARGASGRISGNEQFF
>once|TRBJ1-4|TRBV5-6|NA
TGTGCCAGCAGCTCCGGCGGTCCGGCCCCTCGAAAGTTTTTT
CASSSGGPAPRKFF
>NA|TRBJ2-7|TRBV2|NA
TGTGCCAGCATCCAAGATGGACTCCTATTCGGTGAGCAGTACTTC
CASIQDGLLFGEQYF
>few|TRBJ2-1|TRBV11-1|NA
TGTGCCAGCAGCTTACTGAAGGGACAATACAATGAGCAGTTCTTC
CASSLLKGQYNEQFF
>NA|TRBJ1-5|TRBV20-1|TRBD1
TGCAGTGCTAGGGGGACAGCTTGGGGTGGCAATCAACCCCAGCATTTT
CSARGTAWGGNQPQHF
>once|TRBJ2-5|TRBV12-3/TRBV12-4|TRBD1
TGTGCCAGCAGATGGGGACAGGGTCGAGAGACCCAGTACTTC
CASRWGQGRETQYF
>NA|TRBJ2-7|TRBV20-1|TRBD1
TGCAGTGCTAGCAAGCGATGGACAGGGAGAAAAACCCAGTACTTC
CSASKRWTGRKTQYF
>NA|TRBJ2-1|TRBV7-9|NA
TGTGCCAGCAGCCCACGACCGGCGAACAATGAGCAGTTCTTC
CASSPRPANNEQFF
>few|TRBJ2-1|TRBV3-1|NA
TGTGCCAGCAGCCAGGGGGCTACATACAATGAGCAGTTCTTC
CASSQGATYNEQFF
>NA|TRBJ2-7|TRBV29-1|NA
TGCAGCGTTGCGAGAGGAAAGGAGTACGAGCAGTACTTC
CSVARGKEYEQYF
>NA|TRBJ2-1|TRBV5-1|TRBD1
TGCGCCAGCAGCTTGGGGACAGGGGTCAATGAGCAGTTCTTC
CASSLGTGVNEQFF
>NA|TRBJ1-5|TRBV4-2|NA
TGTGCCAGCAGCCAAGACAGTGGACAGCTCTTGGGGAGCAATCGGCCCCAGCATTTT
CASSQDSGQLLGSNRPQHF
>few|TRBJ2-1|TRBV7-9|TRBD2
TGTGCCAGCAGCTGGACTAGCGGGAGGGATGAGCAGTTCTTC
CASSWTSGRDEQFF
>NA|TRBJ2-4|TRBV6-5|NA
TGTGCCAGCAGTTACCGGGACACCTACGGGGGTGAGGCCAAAAACATTCAGTACTTC
CASSYRDTYGGEAKNIQYF
>NA|TRBJ2-4|TRBV20-1|NA
TGCAGTGCCCCCCCTTGGGGGGACCTAGCCAAAAACATTCAGTACTTC
CSAPPWGDLAKNIQYF
>NA|TRBJ2-1|TRBV20-1|TRBD2
TGCAGTGCTAGAGGGGCGGGAGGGCCCTACAATGAGCAGTTCTTC
CSARGAGGPYNEQFF
>NA|TRBJ2-1|TRBV20-1|TRBD2
TGCAGTGCTAGACCTAGCGGGTGGCATGAGCAGTTCTTC
CSARPSGWHEQFF
>NA|TRBJ2-7|TRBV6-6|NA
TGTGCCAGCAGTTACTCGGCAGGGAATTCCTACGAGCAGTACTTC
CASSYSAGNSYEQYF
>NA|TRBJ1-6|TRBV10-3|TRBD1
TGTGCCGGGGGGGGGACAGAAAATTCACCCCTCCACTTT
CAGGGTENSPLHF
>many|TRBJ2-5|TRBV20-1|TRBD2
TGCAGTGCTGGGAGAGCGGGAGTGGTTGGAGAGACCCAGTACTTC
CSAGRAGVVGETQYF
>NA|TRBJ2-1|TRBV9|TRBD2
TGTGCCAGCAGCGTAGGGATCTTCAGCGGGGACAATGAGCAGTTCTTC
CASSVGIFSGDNEQFF
>NA|TRBJ2-4|TRBV5-1|NA
TGCGCCAGCAGCTGGGTCCTGACAGACAACCAGTACTTC
CASSWVLTDNQYF
>few|TRBJ2-7|TRBV29-1|TRBD2
TGCAGCGTTGAGACTAGCGGGATCTACAATGAGCAGTACTTC
CSVETSGIYNEQYF
>NA|TRBJ2-7|TRBV7-6|NA
TGTGCCAGCAGCTTAGGGCAGGGGGGTACGGACGAGCAGTACTTC
CASSLGQGGTDEQYF
>few|TRBJ2-1|TRBV7-9|NA
TGTGCCAGCAGCTTGCCCCAGGCGGGGCAGTTCTTC
CASSLPQAGQFF
>NA|TRBJ2-7|TRBV27|NA
TGTGCCAGCAGCCCCGTCGGCACGAGCTCCTACGAGCAGTACTTC
CASSPVGTSSYEQYF
>NA|TRBJ2-7|TRBV5-5|NA
TGTGCCAGCAGCTTCCCCGGAGGAACGTGGGAGCAGTACTTC
CASSFPGGTWEQYF
>few|TRBJ1-5|TRBV7-2|NA
TGTGCCAGCAGCCAGAGTGGGGGATCGAATCAGCCCCAGCATTTT
CASSQSGGSNQPQHF
>NA|TRBJ2-7|TRBV9|NA
TGTGCCAGCAGCATCAGTAGCTCCTACGAGCAGTACTTC
CASSISSSYEQYF
>NA|TRBJ2-5|TRBV29-1|NA
TGCAGCGTTGAGGGCAGTCCAGGGGAAGAGACCCAGTACTTC
CSVEGSPGEETQYF
>NA|TRBJ2-3|TRBV21-1|NA
TGTGCCAGCAGCGAGCTCCGGGACAGCTTTAGCGGGGGGCGAGTGGGGAGCACAGATACGCAGTATTTT
CASSELRDSFSGGRVGSTDTQYF
>NA|TRBJ1-2|TRBV20-1|TRBD1
TGCAGTGCCCGAGACAGGGTGTCTGGCTACACCTTC
CSARDRVSGYTF
>NA|TRBJ2-1|TRBV20-1|NA
TGCAGTGCTAACCCCCCGGGGACGATATCCTCCTACAATGAGCAGTTCTTC
CSANPPGTISSYNEQFF
>NA|TRBJ2-7|TRBV11-1|TRBD2
TGTGCCAGCAGCTCGGGGGAGGGGAGCTCCTACAATGAGCAGTACTTC
CASSSGEGSSYNEQYF
>few|TRBJ2-7|TRBV6-5|TRBD2
TGTGCCAGCAGTAACTCGGGGGGAAACTACGAGCAGTACTTC
CASSNSGGNYEQYF
>NA|TRBJ1-2|TRBV3-1|NA
TGTACCAGCAGCACCTTAGGAGGGAGCGGCTACACCTTC
CTSSTLGGSGYTF
>many|TRBJ2-5|TRBV20-1|NA
TGCAGTGCTAGATCACTGGGACGGGTTGGGGAGACCCAGTACTTC
CSARSLGRVGETQYF
>few|TRBJ2-7|TRBV11-1|NA
TGTGCCAGCAGCTCGCAGGGTAAGACCTACGAGCAGTACTTC
CASSSQGKTYEQYF
>NA|TRBJ2-1|TRBV2|TRBD2
TGTGCCAGCAGTGAAGCGCTTCTAGCGGGAGGGTTGAATGAGCAGTTCTTC
CASSEALLAGGLNEQFF
>NA|TRBJ2-1|TRBV5-1|NA
TGCGCCAGCAGTCGAGACTGGAGCTCCTACAATGAGCAGTTCTTC
CASSRDWSSYNEQFF
>NA|TRBJ2-7|TRBV6-5|TRBD2
TGTGCCAGCAGTTATGGGACTAGGGTCTACGAGCAGTACTTC
CASSYGTRVYEQYF
>NA|TRBJ2-7|TRBV5-1|TRBD1
TGCGCCAGCAGCTTGGTGGGACAGTACGAGCAGTACTTC
CASSLVGQYEQYF
>NA|TRBJ1-4|TRBV5-6|NA
TGTGCCAGCAGCACGACAGGTTCAGTGTTTTTT
CASSTTGSVFF
>few|TRBJ1-6|TRBV9|NA
TGTGCCAGCGGGGGGGGGCCCTATTCACCCCTCCACTTT
CASGGGPYSPLHF
>NA|TRBJ2-5|TRBV24-1|NA
TGTGCCACCAGTGACCCCGATGAGACCCAGTACTTC
CATSDPDETQYF
>NA|TRBJ2-7|TRBV11-2|NA
TGTGCCAGCAGCTTAGAGGCCGGCAGGGCGCACTACGAGCAGTACTTC
CASSLEAGRAHYEQYF
>NA|TRBJ2-1|TRBV4-1|NA
TGCGCCAGCAGCCAAGATGGCCTAGTAGTAGGGTATGAGCAGTTCTTC
CASSQDGLVVGYEQFF
>many|TRBJ2-5|TRBV2|TRBD2
TGTGCCAGCAGTGAATTCACTAGCGGGATAGGATGGGAGACCCAGTACTTC
CASSEFTSGIGWETQYF
>few|TRBJ2-7|TRBV27|NA
TGTGCCAGCAGTTCGCAAGGAGGGGGCGCCAAGGGCGAGCAGTACTTC
CASSSQGGGAKGEQYF
>few|TRBJ1-2|TRBV10-3|TRBD1
TGTGCCTCCGAGGGGACAGGGGCTAACTATGGCTACACCTTC
CASEGTGANYGYTF
>NA|TRBJ2-1|TRBV3-1|NA
TGTGCCAGCAGCCATTCGGGCGGAACCTACAATGAGCAGTTCTTC
CASSHSGGTYNEQFF
>NA|TRBJ2-1|TRBV28|NA
TGTGCCAGCTTCCAGGGATTAACCTCCTACAATGAGCAGTTCTTC
CASFQGLTSYNEQFF
>NA|TRBJ2-5|TRBV20-1|TRBD2
TGCAGTGCCTTTGCCCGCGGGAGGCTGGATGAGCAGTACTTC
CSAFARGRLDEQYF
>few|TRBJ2-4|TRBV2|NA
TGTGCCAGCAGGATGGAGGGGCCAGATCTTCTAGCCAAAAACATTCAGTACTTC
CASRMEGPDLLAKNIQYF
>NA|TRBJ2-3|TRBV5-1|NA
TGCGCCAGCAGCGTGGCCTACAGAACGGATACGCAGTATTTT
CASSVAYRTDTQYF